These 6 T cell receptor beta chains originate from one sample sequenced in a study of control samples from healthy donors and cancer patients. Profiled with immunoSEQ multiplex PCR; TCRdb holds only in-frame clones, not every one. The sample has 350,000 to 450,000 clones, 75% to 95% seen once; the top ten hold around 6.4%. The sequencing sample was made of PBMCs. These receptors all come from a man aged 35-49 years with head and neck cancer.

The chain couples TRBV7-9 to TRBJ1-3; D not resolved. CDR3 size: 16 residues. In germline, CDR1 is SEHNR, CDR2 FQNEAQ (reference sequence). Trimming left V 7 bases short and J 0 bases short, with 16 bases between. This chain's CDR3 is CASTPARALSGNTIYF. For the CDR3, the DNA is TGTGCCAGCACCCCAGCGAGGGCACTCTCTGGAAACACCATATATTTT.

This rearrangement joins TRBV19 to TRBJ1-1, with unresolved D. V was trimmed by 8 bases and J by 4 bases, leaving 8 bases between them. Germline CDR1 and CDR2: LNHDA and SQIVND (reference sequence). The CDR3 covers 11 residues. The CDR3 sequence: CASRMGTEAFF. The CDR3 DNA is TGTGCCAGTCGAATGGGCACTGAAGCTTTCTTT. Full variable domain (missing parts from reference TRBV19 and TRBJ1-1): DGGITQSPKYLFRKEGQNVTLSCEQNLNHDAMYWYRQDPGQGLRLIYYSQIVNDFQKGDIAEGYSVSREKKESFPLTVTSAQKNPTAFYLCASRMGTEAFFGQGTRLTVV.

The chain joins TRBV27 to TRBJ2-2; 7 positions agree with TRBD1. This CDR3 is 16 amino acids long. The germline gives CDR1 MNHEY, CDR2 SMNVEV (reference sequence). The trim removed 7 bases at V and 4 bases at J, leaving 12 bases unmatched. Written as DNA, the CDR3 is TGTGCCAGCACCCCCGGGACAGCCCGCGGCACCGGGGAGCTGTTTTTT. This codes for CASTPGTARGTGELFF.

The V and J genes are TRBV9 and TRBJ1-6; D perhaps matches TRBD1 (6 bases). The CDR3 contains 16 residues. From germline, CDR1 is SGDLS and CDR2 YYNGEE. Trimming cost V 4 bases and J 5 bases, with 16 bases left between them. The CDR3, as DNA: TGTGCCAGCAGCTCAGGGCGGACAGATAATAATTCACCCCTCCACTTT. Its protein product is CASSSGRTDNNSPLHF.

V is TRBV7-3 and J is TRBJ2-3, with TRBD2 matching over 11 bases. The germline V gene encodes CDR1 SGHTA and CDR2 FQGTGA. The CDR3 totals 15 residues. The J segment lost 3 bases and the V segment lost 2 bases, leaving 1 base of the junction unmatched. Here the CDR3 DNA reads TGTGCCAGCAGCTTATGGACTAGCGGGACAGATACGCAGTATTTT. Amino acids: CASSLWTSGTDTQYF.

For this clone: This same CDR3 is encoded by further DNA sequences in the sample. The V call is TRBV7-9, the J call TRBJ1-3, with D unclear. The CDR3 runs to 13 residues. The germline V gene encodes CDR1 SEHNR and CDR2 FQNEAQ (reference sequence). Trimming pared 5 bases from V and 4 bases from J, leaving 9 bases between. The CDR3 DNA reads TGTGCCAGCAGCCCCCCCGGGGGAAACACCATATATTTT. Encoded protein: CASSPPGGNTIYF.